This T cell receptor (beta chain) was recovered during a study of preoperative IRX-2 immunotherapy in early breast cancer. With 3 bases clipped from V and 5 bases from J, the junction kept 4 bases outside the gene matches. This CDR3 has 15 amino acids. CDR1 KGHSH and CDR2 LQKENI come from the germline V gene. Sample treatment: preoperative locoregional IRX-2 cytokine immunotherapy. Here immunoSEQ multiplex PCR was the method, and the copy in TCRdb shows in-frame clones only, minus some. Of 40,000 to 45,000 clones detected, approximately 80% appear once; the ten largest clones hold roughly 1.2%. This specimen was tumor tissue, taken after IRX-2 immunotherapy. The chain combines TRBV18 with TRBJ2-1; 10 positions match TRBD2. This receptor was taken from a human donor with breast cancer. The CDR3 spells CASSPGAGGNNEQFF. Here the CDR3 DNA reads TGTGCCAGCTCACCGGGAGCGGGAGGGAACAATGAGCAGTTCTTC.